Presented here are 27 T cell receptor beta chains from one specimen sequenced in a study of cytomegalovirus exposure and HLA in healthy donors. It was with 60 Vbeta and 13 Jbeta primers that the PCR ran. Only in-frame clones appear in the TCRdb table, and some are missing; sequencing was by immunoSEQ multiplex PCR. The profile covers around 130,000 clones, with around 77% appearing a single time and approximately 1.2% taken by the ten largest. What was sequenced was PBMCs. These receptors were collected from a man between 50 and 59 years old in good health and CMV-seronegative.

CDR3 in amino acids: CASSWPGQGIETQYF. The DNA for the CDR3 is TGTGCCAGCAGCTGGCCGGGACAGGGAATTGAGACCCAGTACTTC. The chain is built from TRBV7-9 and TRBJ2-5; 9 bases match TRBD1. The junction had 8 bases not matched to a gene; V was cut back by 4 bases and J by 5 bases. Germline V CDR1 and CDR2: SEHNR, FQNEAQ (reference sequence). The CDR3 runs 15 residues.

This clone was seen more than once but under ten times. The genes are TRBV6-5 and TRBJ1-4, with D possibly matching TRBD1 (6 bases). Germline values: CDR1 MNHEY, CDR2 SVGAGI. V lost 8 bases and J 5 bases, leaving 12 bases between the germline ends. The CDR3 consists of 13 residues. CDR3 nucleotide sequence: TGTGCCAGCGGCGGGGGCCCAAATGAAAAACTGTTTTTT. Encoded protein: CASGGGPNEKLFF.

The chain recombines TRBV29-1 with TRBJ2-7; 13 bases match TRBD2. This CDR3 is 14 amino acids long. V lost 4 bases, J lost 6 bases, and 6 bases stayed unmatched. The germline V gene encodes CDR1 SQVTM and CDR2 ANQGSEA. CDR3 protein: CSVGLAGGPSEQYF. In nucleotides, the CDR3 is TGCAGCGTTGGACTAGCGGGAGGCCCTAGCGAGCAGTACTTC.

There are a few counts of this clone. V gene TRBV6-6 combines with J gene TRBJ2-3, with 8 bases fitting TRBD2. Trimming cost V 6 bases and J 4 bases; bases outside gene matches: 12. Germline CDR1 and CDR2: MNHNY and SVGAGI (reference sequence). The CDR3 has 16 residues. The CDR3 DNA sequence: TGTGCCAGCAGCCGGGGGGGGGCAAGAATTGCAGATACGCAGTATTTT. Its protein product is CASSRGGARIADTQYF.

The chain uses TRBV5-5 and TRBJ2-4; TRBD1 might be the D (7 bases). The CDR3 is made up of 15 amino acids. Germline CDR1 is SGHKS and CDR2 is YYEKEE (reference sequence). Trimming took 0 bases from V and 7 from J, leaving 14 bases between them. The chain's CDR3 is CASSLAPGGFNIQYF. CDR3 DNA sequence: TGTGCCAGCAGCTTGGCTCCAGGGGGGTTTAACATTCAGTACTTC. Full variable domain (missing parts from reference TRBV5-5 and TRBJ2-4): DAGVTQSPTHLIKTRGQQVTLRCSPISGHKSVSWYQQVLGQGPQFIFQYYEKEERGRGNFPDRFSARQFPNYSSELNVNALLLGDSALYLCASSLAPGGFNIQYFGAGTRLSVL.

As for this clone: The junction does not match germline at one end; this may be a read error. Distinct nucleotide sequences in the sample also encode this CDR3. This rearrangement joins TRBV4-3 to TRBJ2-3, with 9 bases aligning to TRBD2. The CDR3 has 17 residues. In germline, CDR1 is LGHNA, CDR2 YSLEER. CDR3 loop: CASSQGNSGSNADTQYF. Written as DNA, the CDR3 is TGCGCTAGCAGCCAAGGGAATAGCGGGAGTAACGCAGATACGCAGTATTTT.

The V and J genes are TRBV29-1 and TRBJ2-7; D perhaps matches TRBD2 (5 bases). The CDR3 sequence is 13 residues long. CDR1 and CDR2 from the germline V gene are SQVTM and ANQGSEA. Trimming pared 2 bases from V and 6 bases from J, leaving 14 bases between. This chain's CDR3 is CSVELLPGSEQYF. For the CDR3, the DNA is TGCAGCGTTGAACTCCTACCGGGAAGCGAGCAGTACTTC.

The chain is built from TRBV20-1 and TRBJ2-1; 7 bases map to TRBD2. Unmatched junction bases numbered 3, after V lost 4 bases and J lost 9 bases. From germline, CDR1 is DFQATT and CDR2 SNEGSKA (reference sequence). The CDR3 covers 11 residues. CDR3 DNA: TGCAGTGCTACGGGGGGTCTTGAGCAGTTCTTC. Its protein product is CSATGGLEQFF.

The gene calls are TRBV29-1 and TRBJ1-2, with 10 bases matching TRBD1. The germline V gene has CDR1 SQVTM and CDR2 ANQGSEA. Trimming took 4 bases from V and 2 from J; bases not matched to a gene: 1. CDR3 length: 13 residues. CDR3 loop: CSVGGQGNYGYTF. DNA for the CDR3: TGCAGCGTTGGGGGACAGGGGAACTATGGCTACACCTTC.

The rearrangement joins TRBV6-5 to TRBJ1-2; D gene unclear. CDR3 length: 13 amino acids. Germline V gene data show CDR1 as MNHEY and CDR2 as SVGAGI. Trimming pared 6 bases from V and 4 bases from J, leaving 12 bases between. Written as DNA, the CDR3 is TGTGCCAGCAGCCCATCCGAGAGCTATGGCTACACCTTC. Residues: CASSPSESYGYTF.

CDR3 nucleotide sequence: TGCAGCGTTAGGGGACTAGCGGGGGACAATGAGCAGTTCTTC. This gives the protein CSVRGLAGDNEQFF. The chain combines TRBV29-1 with TRBJ2-1; 14 bases fit TRBD2. Germline lookup yields CDR1 SQVTM and CDR2 ANQGSEA. With V trimmed by 5 bases and J by 5 bases, 2 bases remained unmatched. The CDR3 contains 14 residues.

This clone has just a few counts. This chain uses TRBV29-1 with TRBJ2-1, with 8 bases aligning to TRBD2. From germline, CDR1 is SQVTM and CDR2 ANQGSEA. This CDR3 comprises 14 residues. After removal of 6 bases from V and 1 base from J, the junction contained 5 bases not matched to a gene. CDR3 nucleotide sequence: TGCAGCGTCGATAGCGGGAAATCCTACAATGAGCAGTTCTTC. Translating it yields CSVDSGKSYNEQFF.

CDR3 in DNA: TGTGCCAGCAGGGCCGAGGCAGCCAAAGCTTTCTTT. It translates to CASRAEAAKAFF. The gene calls are TRBV2 and TRBJ1-1; D uncertain. The CDR3 length is 12 residues. The V gene's germline CDR1 is SNHLY and CDR2 FYNNEI. Trimming cost V 6 bases and J 9 bases, with 14 bases left between them.

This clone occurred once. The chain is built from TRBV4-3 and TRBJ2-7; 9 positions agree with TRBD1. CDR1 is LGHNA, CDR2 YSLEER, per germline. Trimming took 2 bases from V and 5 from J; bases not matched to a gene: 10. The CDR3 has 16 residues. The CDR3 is CASSQNRRTGAHEQYF. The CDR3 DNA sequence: TGCGCCAGCAGCCAAAACAGAAGGACAGGGGCCCACGAGCAGTACTTC.

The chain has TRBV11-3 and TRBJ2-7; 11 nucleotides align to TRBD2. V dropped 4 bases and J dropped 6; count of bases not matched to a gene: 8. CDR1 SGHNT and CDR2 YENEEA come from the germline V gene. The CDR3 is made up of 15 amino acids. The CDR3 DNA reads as TGTGCCAGCAGCTCCGGGACTAGCGGAGAGACCGAGCAGTACTTC. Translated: CASSSGTSGETEQYF.

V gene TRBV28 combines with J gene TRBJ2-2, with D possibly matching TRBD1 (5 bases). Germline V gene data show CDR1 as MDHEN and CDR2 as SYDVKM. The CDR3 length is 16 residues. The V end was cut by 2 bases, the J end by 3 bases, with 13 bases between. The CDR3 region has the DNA TGTGCCAGCAGTTTAGATAGTAGGGGTGACACCGGGGAGCTGTTTTTT. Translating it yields CASSLDSRGDTGELFF. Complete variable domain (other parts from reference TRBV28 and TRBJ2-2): DVKVTQSSRYLVKRTGEKVFLECVQDMDHENMFWYRQDPGLGLRLIYFSYDVKMKEKGDIPEGYSVSREKKERFSLILESASTNQTSMYLCASSLDSRGDTGELFFGEGSRLTVL.

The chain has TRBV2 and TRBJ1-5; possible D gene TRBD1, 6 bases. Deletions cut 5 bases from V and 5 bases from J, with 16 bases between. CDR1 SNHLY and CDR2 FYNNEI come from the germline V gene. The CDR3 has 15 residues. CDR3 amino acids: CASSYTGKMDQPQHF. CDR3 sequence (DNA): TGTGCCAGCAGTTATACAGGGAAAATGGATCAGCCCCAGCATTTT.

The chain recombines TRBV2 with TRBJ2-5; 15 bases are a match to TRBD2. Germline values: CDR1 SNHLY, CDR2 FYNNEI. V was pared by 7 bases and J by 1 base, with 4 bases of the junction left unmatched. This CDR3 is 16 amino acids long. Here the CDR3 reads CASNPGLAGGQETQYF. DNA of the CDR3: TGTGCCAGCAACCCGGGACTAGCGGGAGGCCAAGAGACCCAGTACTTC. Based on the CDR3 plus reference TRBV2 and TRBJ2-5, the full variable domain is EPEVTQTPSHQVTQMGQEVILRCVPISNHLYFYWYRQILGQKVEFLVSFYNNEISEKSEIFDDQFSVERPDGSNFTLKIRSTKLEDSAMYFCASNPGLAGGQETQYFGPGTRLLVL.

The CDR3 here is CASSSGFTYEQYF. The CDR3, as DNA: TGCGCCAGCAGCAGCGGATTTACCTACGAGCAGTACTTC. The chain joins TRBV5-1 to TRBJ2-7, with D tentatively TRBD2 (5 bases). V was shortened by 4 bases and J by 2 bases, with 10 bases between the two germline ends. The CDR3 covers 13 residues. CDR1 is SGHRS and CDR2 is YFSETQ in the germline V gene. Variable domain in full (rest from reference TRBV5-1 and TRBJ2-7): KAGVTQTPRYLIKTRGQQVTLSCSPISGHRSVSWYQQTPGQGLQFLFEYFSETQRNKGNFPGRFSGRQFSNSRSEMNVSTLELGDSALYLCASSSGFTYEQYFGPGTRLTVT.

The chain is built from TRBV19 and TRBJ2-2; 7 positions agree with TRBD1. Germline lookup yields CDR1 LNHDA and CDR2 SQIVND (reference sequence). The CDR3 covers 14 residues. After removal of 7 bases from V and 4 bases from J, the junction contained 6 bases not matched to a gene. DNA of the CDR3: TGTGCCAGTACCATAGGACAGGCCACCGGGGAGCTGTTTTTT. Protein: CASTIGQATGELFF.

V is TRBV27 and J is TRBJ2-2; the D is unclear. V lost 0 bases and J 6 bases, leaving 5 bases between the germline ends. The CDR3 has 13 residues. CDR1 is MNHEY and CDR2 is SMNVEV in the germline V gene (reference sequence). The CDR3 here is CASSLSYSGELFF. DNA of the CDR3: TGTGCCAGCAGTTTATCTTACTCCGGGGAGCTGTTTTTT.

The CDR3 sequence is CASSTTQGYEQYF. The CDR3 DNA reads TGTGCCAGCAGCACCACGCAGGGGTACGAGCAGTACTTC. The V call is TRBV7-2, the J call TRBJ2-7; TRBD1 might be the D (6 bases). Germline CDR1 and CDR2: SGHTA and FQGNSA. CDR3 size: 13 residues. Trimming cost V 5 bases and J 4 bases, with 12 bases left between them.

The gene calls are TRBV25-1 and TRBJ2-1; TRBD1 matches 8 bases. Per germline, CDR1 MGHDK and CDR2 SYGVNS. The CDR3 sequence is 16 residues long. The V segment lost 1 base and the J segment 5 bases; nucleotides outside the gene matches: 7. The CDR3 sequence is CASSELDGTGHNEQFF. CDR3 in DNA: TGTGCCAGCAGTGAATTGGATGGGACAGGCCACAATGAGCAGTTCTTC.

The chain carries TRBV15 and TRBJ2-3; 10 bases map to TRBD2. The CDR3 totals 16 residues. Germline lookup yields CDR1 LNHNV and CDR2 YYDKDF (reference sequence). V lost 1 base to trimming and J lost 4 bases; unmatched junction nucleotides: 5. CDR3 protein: CATSRVRAGGSDTQYF. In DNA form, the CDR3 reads TGTGCCACCAGCAGAGTTCGAGCGGGAGGGTCAGATACGCAGTATTTT.

CDR3 residues: CASSSSGGTYEQYF. In DNA, the CDR3 is TGTGCCAGCAGTTCTAGCGGGGGAACCTACGAGCAGTACTTC. The chain combines TRBV28 with TRBJ2-7, with TRBD2 identical over 10 bases. CDR3 size: 14 residues. J was trimmed by 2 bases and V by 4 bases; bases with no gene match: 2. Looked up from germline, CDR1 is MDHEN and CDR2 is SYDVKM.

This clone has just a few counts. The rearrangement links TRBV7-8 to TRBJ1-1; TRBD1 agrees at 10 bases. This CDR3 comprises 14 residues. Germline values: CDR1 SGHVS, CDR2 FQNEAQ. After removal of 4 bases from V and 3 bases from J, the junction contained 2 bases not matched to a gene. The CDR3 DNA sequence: TGTGCCAGCAGCTCGGACAGGGGGGACACTGAAGCTTTCTTT. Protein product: CASSSDRGDTEAFF.

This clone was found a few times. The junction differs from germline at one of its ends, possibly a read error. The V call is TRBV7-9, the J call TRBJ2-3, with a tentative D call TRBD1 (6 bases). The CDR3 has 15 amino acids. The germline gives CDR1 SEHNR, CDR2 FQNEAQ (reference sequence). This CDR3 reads CSSRRSGASTDTQYF. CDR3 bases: TGTTCCAGCAGGAGGTCAGGGGCCAGCACAGATACGCAGTATTTT.